Each of the 22 T cell receptor beta chains below was sequenced from the same sample in a study of blood T cell repertoires in COVID-19. The method was immunoSEQ multiplex PCR; TCRdb's version includes in-frame clones alone and lacks a portion of them. The profile covers about 380,000 clones, with about 87% appearing a single time and 1% to 1.5% taken by the ten largest. Sequenced sample: PBMCs or T cells enriched from blood (not recorded which). These receptors all come from a man aged 30 to 39 who had recovered from COVID-19.

The V call is TRBV19, the J call TRBJ1-6, with TRBD1 matching over 8 bases. Germline V gives CDR1 LNHDA, CDR2 SQIVND (reference sequence). J was trimmed by 10 bases and V by 4 bases; bases with no gene match: 6. The CDR3 runs 14 residues. The CDR3 bases are TGTGCCAGTAGTAGCCAGGGGGCGAGGTCACCCCTCCACTTT. As protein: CASSSQGARSPLHF.

V and J are TRBV13 and TRBJ2-7, with 8 bases matching TRBD2. The CDR3 consists of 15 residues. Per the germline V gene, CDR1 is PRHDT and CDR2 is FYEKMQ (reference sequence). With V trimmed by 4 bases and J by 2 bases, 7 bases remained unmatched. CDR3 residues: CASSSSGRGAYEQYF. In nucleotides, the CDR3 is TGTGCCAGCAGCTCCTCTGGGCGGGGGGCCTACGAGCAGTACTTC.

The chain couples TRBV6-5 to TRBJ1-2, with D uncertain. CDR1 MNHEY and CDR2 SVGAGI come from the germline V gene. CDR3 size: 16 residues. The V end lost 1 base, the J end lost 1 base, and 13 bases lay between the germline ends. The CDR3 sequence: CASSYWQLRDNYGYTF. In DNA, the CDR3 is TGTGCCAGCAGTTACTGGCAGTTGCGGGATAACTATGGCTACACCTTC.

This clone has only a few counts. The V call is TRBV11-2, the J call TRBJ2-7; tentatively, D is TRBD2 (5 bases). The V gene's germline CDR1 is SGHAT and CDR2 FQNNGV. Trimming stripped 3 bases from V and 3 bases from J, with 15 bases between. This CDR3 has 15 residues. The CDR3 DNA reads TGTGCCAGCAGCTTGGCGTTGATCGGGGACTACGAGCAGTACTTC. Translated: CASSLALIGDYEQYF.

This chain links TRBV18 with TRBJ2-3; D possibly corresponds to TRBD2 (6 bases). V lost 1 base and J lost 6, with 17 bases in between. Germline CDR1 and CDR2: KGHSH and LQKENI. This CDR3 has 16 residues. This chain's CDR3 is CASSPLLRGSEDTQYF. The CDR3 bases are TGTGCCAGCTCACCACTGCTCCGGGGGTCCGAGGATACGCAGTATTTT.

This chain connects TRBV9 to TRBJ1-1, with D possibly matching TRBD1 (6 bases). Trimming took off 0 bases at V and 1 base at J, with 16 bases between the two ends. The CDR3 runs 17 residues. Germline-derived CDR1 and CDR2 are SGDLS and YYNGEE. For the CDR3, the DNA is TGTGCCAGCAGCGTAGACCTACAGGGTGCGGGGAACACTGAAGCTTTCTTT. Translating it yields CASSVDLQGAGNTEAFF.

Of note for this clone: The same CDR3 is also encoded by other DNA sequences in this sample. The rearrangement links TRBV18 to TRBJ1-3; 8 nucleotides agree with TRBD1. V was clipped by 6 bases and J by 2 bases; unmatched bases: 6. The CDR3 is 15 residues long. CDR1 is KGHSH, CDR2 LQKENI, per germline. CDR3 loop: CASSPGQGAGNTIYF. Here the CDR3 DNA reads TGTGCCAGCTCTCCCGGACAGGGCGCTGGAAACACCATATATTTT.

Only a few counts were recorded for this clone. The rearrangement uses TRBV7-2 and TRBJ2-5; D may be TRBD1 (6 bases). The CDR3 spans 15 residues. Germline values: CDR1 SGHTA, CDR2 FQGNSA. Trimming shortened V by 6 bases and J by 1 base, and 15 bases separated the two germline ends. The CDR3 spells CASSWGPPIQETQYF. The CDR3 DNA is TGTGCCAGCAGTTGGGGGCCCCCCATCCAAGAGACCCAGTACTTC.

V and J are TRBV12-3 or TRBV12-4 and TRBJ1-2, with D perhaps matching TRBD1 (5 bases). The germline V and J ends were trimmed by 7 bases and 7 bases, with 10 bases remaining between them. The length of the CDR3 is 11 residues. The CDR3 loop reads CASNSGSGYTF. The CDR3 DNA reads as TGTGCCAGCAACTCAGGGTCTGGCTACACCTTC.

The chain has TRBV19 and TRBJ1-3; TRBD1 matches at 8 bases. This CDR3 is 15 amino acids long. Per germline, CDR1 LNHDA and CDR2 SQIVND (reference sequence). V trimming: 8 bases; J trimming: 2 bases; junction bases outside the gene matches: 8. Here the CDR3 DNA reads TGTGCCAGTTACAGACAGGGGACTGCTGGAAACACCATATATTTT. It encodes CASYRQGTAGNTIYF.

The genes are TRBV5-6 and TRBJ1-6, with 7 bases aligning to TRBD1. CDR1 is SGHDT and CDR2 is YYEEEE in the germline V gene. The V and J ends lost 4 bases and 8 bases, in that order; junction bases with no gene match: 9. The CDR3 contains 15 residues. Here the CDR3 DNA reads TGTGCCAGCAGCCTGTCGACAGGGAGTTATTCACCCCTCCACTTT. Amino acid sequence: CASSLSTGSYSPLHF.

This chain joins TRBV19 and TRBJ1-6; 7 nucleotides match TRBD1. This CDR3 is 15 amino acids long. CDR1 is LNHDA, CDR2 SQIVND, per germline (reference sequence). The ends lost 7 bases at V and 5 bases at J; junction bases unmatched: 8. The CDR3 bases are TGTGCCAGTACCACGACAGGGAGAGATAATTCACCCCTCCACTTT. Encoded protein: CASTTTGRDNSPLHF.

This clone was counted a few times. V usage is TRBV15 and J usage is TRBJ2-2; no reliable D call. Germline values: CDR1 LNHNV, CDR2 YYDKDF (reference sequence). There are 12 residues in the CDR3. Trimming cost V 0 bases and J 8 bases, with 4 bases left between them. The CDR3 DNA reads as TGTGCCACCAGCAGAGATCGGGGGGAGCTGTTTTTT. Its protein is CATSRDRGELFF.

This clone was recorded only once. The chain uses TRBV7-2 and TRBJ2-7, with D perhaps TRBD2 (6 bases). Germline V gives CDR1 SGHTA, CDR2 FQGNSA. V was pared by 3 bases and J by 6 bases, with 12 bases between. CDR3 length equals 13 residues. The DNA for the CDR3 is TGTGCCAGCAGCTTGTCCCGGGAGATCGAGCAGTACTTC. Its translation: CASSLSREIEQYF.

This sequence joins TRBV19 and TRBJ2-1; D is uncertain. Per germline, CDR1 LNHDA and CDR2 SQIVND (reference sequence). The CDR3 is 15 amino acids. The V end was cut by 2 bases, the J end by 4 bases, with 12 bases between. The CDR3 sequence is CASSITLRKYNEQFF. CDR3 DNA: TGTGCCAGTAGTATAACACTAAGAAAATACAATGAGCAGTTCTTC.

This clone showed up just once. This sequence joins TRBV4-1 and TRBJ1-2; tentative D call: TRBD1 (6 bases). CDR1 is MGHRA, CDR2 YSYEKL, per germline. V was cut by 2 bases and J by 12 bases, with 19 bases left in between. CDR3 size: 14 residues. CDR3 in amino acids: CASSQPDGGRLNTF. The CDR3 DNA follows: TGCGCCAGCAGCCAACCAGATGGGGGCCGGCTGAACACCTTC.

This clone was found a few times. The chain carries TRBV4-1 and TRBJ2-1; 7 nucleotides match TRBD1. V lost 6 bases, J lost 8 bases, and 22 bases stayed unmatched. This CDR3 has 18 amino acids. CDR1 is MGHRA and CDR2 is YSYEKL in the germline V gene. In nucleotides, the CDR3 is TGCGCCAGCAGTTCTGACCCTCCCGGACAGGTTTCTGAGTATGAGCAGTTCTTC. This gives the protein CASSSDPPGQVSEYEQFF.

This clone was observed a few times. The gene calls are TRBV5-8 and TRBJ2-7; 8 bases agree with TRBD1. V dropped 5 bases and J dropped 5; count of bases not matched to a gene: 12. Germline CDR1 SGHTS, CDR2 YDEGEE. This CDR3 comprises 15 residues. CDR3 DNA: TGTGCCAGCAGAGCCTTCAGAGGACAGGGACACGAGCAGTACTTC. This codes for CASRAFRGQGHEQYF.

The rearrangement uses TRBV20-1 and TRBJ2-2; no clear D. V shed 3 bases and J shed 5 bases, with 4 bases lying between them. Germline V gene data show CDR1 as DFQATT and CDR2 as SNEGSKA (reference sequence). The CDR3 consists of 11 residues. In nucleotides, the CDR3 is TGCAGTGCTAGTCAGACCGGGGAGCTGTTTTTT. Translated: CSASQTGELFF.

This sequence joins TRBV3-1 (or the pseudogene TRBV3-2) and TRBJ2-1; 15 bases map to TRBD2. With 6 bases clipped from V and 0 bases from J, the junction kept 12 bases outside the gene matches. CDR1 and CDR2 from the germline V gene are LGHDT and YNNKEL (reference sequence). CDR3 size: 20 residues. The CDR3 sequence: CASSHVQGTSGGNSYNEQFF. Here the CDR3 DNA reads TGTGCCAGCAGTCATGTCCAGGGGACTAGCGGGGGGAACTCCTACAATGAGCAGTTCTTC.

This rearrangement joins TRBV27 to TRBJ1-1; D is unresolved. Germline loops: CDR1 MNHEY, CDR2 SMNVEV (reference sequence). V dropped 3 bases and J dropped 7 bases, with 15 bases sitting between them. The CDR3 covers 14 residues. The CDR3 loop is CASSFLGGQDEAFF. The CDR3 bases are TGTGCCAGCAGTTTTCTGGGAGGTCAGGATGAAGCTTTCTTT.

This clone was seen only a few times. This chain connects TRBV5-4 to TRBJ1-2, with unresolved D. Germline assignment: CDR1 SGHNT and CDR2 YYREEE (reference sequence). With 1 base removed from V and 3 bases from J, the gap between germline ends came to 10 bases. The CDR3 has 14 residues. CDR3 in amino acids: CASSLPGLYYGYTF. In DNA, the CDR3 is TGTGCCAGCAGCTTGCCAGGACTTTACTATGGCTACACCTTC.